The TCR beta chain under discussion was sequenced for a study of T cell responses to AZD1222 COVID-19 vaccine. Trimming removed 3 bases from V and 8 bases from J, with 10 bases in between. This CDR3 spans 12 amino acids. Germline CDR1 reads SGHAT; CDR2 reads FQNNGV. Regarding this clone: Its antigen is as yet unknown.

Study-level findings and limits: Targets within unmutated variant regions were reportedly found for nearly half of spike-specific TCRs. CD4 TCRs associated with vaccination spanned spike, dominating at 160-218 and 743-854. Donors were mostly white British, more females; clonal diversity possibly underestimated.

Sequencing used immunoSEQ multiplex PCR; TCRdb keeps in-frame clones, though not all of them. This sample carries 65,000 to 85,000 clones, about 85% of them seen once, and the ten largest clones take 21%. Sequencing was performed on peripheral blood, taken on day 0 of AZD1222 vaccination. This chain joins TRBV11-2 and TRBJ1-2; D is perhaps TRBD1 (5 bases). This clonotype was obtained from an adult in good health. CDR3 region: CASSFARGGYTF. CDR3 bases: TGTGCCAGCAGCTTCGCGAGGGGCGGCTACACCTTC.